These 29 T cell receptor beta chains were all obtained from the same sample, sequenced in a study of Ad26.COV2.S vaccination and SARS-CoV-2 variants. Regarding treatment: some 20 received Ad26.COV2.S at low or high dose, single or two shots; about 5 received placebo; per-sample allocation not given. Sampling was done on day 63 after the first vaccine or placebo injection. Sequencing was performed with immunoSEQ multiplex PCR; in TCRdb, only in-frame clones are kept and a portion is missing. The sample includes 450,000 to 550,000 clones, about nine tenths of them seen just once. Material: peripheral blood, obtained in a trial of Ad26.COV2.S vaccine versus placebo. These receptors were taken from a person between 18 and 65 years old who received the Ad26.COV2.S COVID-19 vaccine or a placebo.

The rearrangement joins TRBV18 to TRBJ1-4; D is uncertain. The germline gives CDR1 KGHSH, CDR2 LQKENI. The CDR3 sequence is 15 residues long. The V gene lost 2 bases and the J gene lost 2 bases, with 9 bases spanning the gap. The CDR3: CASSPSLATNEKLFF. CDR3 in DNA: TGTGCCAGCTCACCAAGTCTTGCGACTAATGAAAAACTGTTTTTT.

The V call is TRBV3-1 (or the pseudogene TRBV3-2), the J call TRBJ2-7; D ambiguous. The CDR3 contains 14 residues. The V gene lost 6 bases and the J gene lost 4 bases, with 16 bases spanning the gap. In germline, CDR1 is LGHDT, CDR2 YNNKEL (reference sequence). The CDR3 sequence: CASRPTGNQYEQYF. The CDR3 nucleotides are TGTGCCAGCAGACCAACTGGGAATCAATACGAGCAGTACTTC.

The rearrangement uses TRBV5-4 and TRBJ1-2, with 9 bases fitting TRBD1. Germline values: CDR1 SGHNT, CDR2 YYREEE (reference sequence). V gave up 4 bases and J gave up 4 bases; unmatched junction bases: 8. This CDR3 has 15 residues. This CDR3 reads CASSLRDRAGYGYTF. The CDR3 DNA is TGTGCCAGCAGCCTTAGGGACAGGGCGGGCTATGGCTACACCTTC.

In this sample, this clone turned up a few times. This rearrangement joins TRBV7-6 to TRBJ1-5; D unresolved. Germline V gives CDR1 SGHVS, CDR2 FNYEAQ. The V end lost 6 bases, the J end lost 1 base, and 10 bases lay between the germline ends. The CDR3 is 14 residues long. CDR3 region: CASSPTVSNQPQHF. In nucleotides, the CDR3 is TGTGCCAGCAGTCCGACGGTAAGCAATCAGCCCCAGCATTTT.

This clone was seen only once. V usage is TRBV5-1 and J usage is TRBJ2-7; D not certain. The germline gives CDR1 SGHRS, CDR2 YFSETQ. Trimming cost V 0 bases and J 5 bases, with 6 bases left between them. The CDR3 is 12 amino acids. The CDR3 sequence is CASSLGSDEQYF. The CDR3 region has the DNA TGCGCCAGCAGCTTGGGATCGGACGAGCAGTACTTC.

The chain links TRBV5-1 to TRBJ1-1; a weak D match, TRBD1 (6 bases). CDR1 and CDR2 (germline): SGHRS, YFSETQ. The length of the CDR3 is 15 residues. The ends were cut back, 0 bases at V and 6 bases at J, with 15 bases in the middle. CDR3 region: CASSLAGGAGPEAFF. As DNA, the CDR3 is TGCGCCAGCAGCTTGGCCGGGGGGGCGGGCCCTGAAGCTTTCTTT.

The CDR3 DNA follows: TGCAGCGTTGTGAGTGATAGCGGAAGCTCCTACAATGAGCAGTTCTTC. This sequence encodes CSVVSDSGSSYNEQFF. J is TRBJ2-1 and V is TRBV29-1; possibly TRBD2 for D (6 bases). V was clipped by 4 bases and J by 0 bases, with 16 bases between them. This CDR3 is built from 16 residues. Germline V CDR1 and CDR2: SQVTM, ANQGSEA.

The chain couples TRBV18 to TRBJ1-3; D perhaps matches TRBD1 (5 bases). V lost 5 bases and J lost 3, with 17 bases in between. The germline CDR1 and CDR2 sequences are KGHSH and LQKENI. CDR3 length: 16 residues. CDR3 residues: CASSAYPGTVGNTIYF. The CDR3 DNA sequence: TGTGCCAGCTCAGCGTACCCCGGGACTGTTGGAAACACCATATATTTT.

The genes are TRBV10-3 and TRBJ1-1, with D unresolved. The CDR3 consists of 13 residues. V was pared by 6 bases and J by 1 base, with 9 bases between. The germline V gene encodes CDR1 ENHRY and CDR2 SYGVKD. The CDR3 is CAIRPDRNTEAFF. The CDR3 DNA reads as TGTGCCATCAGACCGGACCGGAACACTGAAGCTTTCTTT.

The chain links TRBV9 to TRBJ2-2, with no clear D. V lost 7 bases and J 1 base, leaving 11 bases between the germline ends. Germline assignment: CDR1 SGDLS and CDR2 YYNGEE. This CDR3 has 14 residues. In nucleotides, the CDR3 is TGTGCCAGCGGAAGGGCCGGGAACACCGGGGAGCTGTTTTTT. This encodes CASGRAGNTGELFF.

The chain recombines TRBV5-1 with TRBJ1-2, with D possibly being TRBD1 (5 bases). This CDR3 is 14 amino acids long. The V end was cut by 0 bases, the J end by 3 bases, with 9 bases between. Germline CDR1 is SGHRS and CDR2 is YFSETQ. CDR3 region: CASSLEGQDYGYTF. As DNA, the CDR3 is TGCGCCAGCAGCTTGGAAGGACAAGACTATGGCTACACCTTC.

The chain couples TRBV2 to TRBJ2-7, with D maybe TRBD2 (6 bases). V was clipped by 8 bases and J by 7 bases, with 21 bases between them. This CDR3 has 14 amino acids. The V gene's germline CDR1 is SNHLY and CDR2 FYNNEI. The DNA for the CDR3 is TGTGCCAGCCGATTAGCGGACATTTCTAGGGAGCAGTACTTC. Its translation is CASRLADISREQYF.

V usage is TRBV19 and J usage is TRBJ2-7; perhaps TRBD2 as D (7 bases). V lost 3 bases and J lost 4, with 16 bases in between. The germline CDR1 and CDR2 sequences are LNHDA and SQIVND (reference sequence). This CDR3 has 15 amino acids. The DNA for the CDR3 is TGTGCCAGTAGTATCTCACGGGGGGCCCATTACGAGCAGTACTTC. It specifies CASSISRGAHYEQYF.

The genes are TRBV7-2 and TRBJ1-6; D is unresolved. Germline CDR1 is SGHTA and CDR2 is FQGNSA. CDR3 size: 16 residues. The V end lost 5 bases, the J end lost 9 bases, and 20 bases lay between the germline ends. CDR3 in DNA: TGTGCCAGCAGCGTCTCTGGTGTCACGTTAGGTTCACCCCTCCACTTT. Translating gives CASSVSGVTLGSPLHF.

This chain joins TRBV19 and TRBJ1-5; maybe TRBD1 (6 bases). Looked up from germline, CDR1 is LNHDA and CDR2 is SQIVND (reference sequence). The V end lost 9 bases, the J end lost 7 bases, and 19 bases lay between the germline ends. There are 14 residues in the CDR3. CDR3 nucleotides: TGTGCCAGCGAACAGAGGGGGGTTGGGCAGCCCCAGCATTTT. Residues: CASEQRGVGQPQHF. The complete variable domain, with remaining parts taken from reference TRBV19 and TRBJ1-5, reads DGGITQSPKYLFRKEGQNVTLSCEQNLNHDAMYWYRQDPGQGLRLIYYSQIVNDFQKGDIAEGYSVSREKKESFPLTVTSAQKNPTAFYLCASEQRGVGQPQHFGDGTRLSIL.

The J gene is TRBJ1-5, the V gene TRBV6-2 or TRBV6-3; D ambiguous. CDR3 length equals 15 residues. Looked up from germline, CDR1 is MNHEY and CDR2 is SVGEGT. Trimming stripped 5 bases from V and 9 bases from J, with 20 bases between. This CDR3 reads CASSINRPQPGPQHF. The CDR3 DNA follows: TGTGCCAGCAGTATAAACCGACCACAACCTGGGCCCCAGCATTTT.

The chain links TRBV7-8 to TRBJ2-4; 8 bases match TRBD1. Germline V gene sequence: CDR1 SGHVS, CDR2 FQNEAQ. CDR3 length: 16 residues. V trimming: 2 bases; J trimming: 1 base; junction bases outside the gene matches: 4. Written as DNA, the CDR3 is TGTGCCAGCAGCTTACAGCAGGGGGCGGCCAAAAACATTCAGTACTTC. This gives the protein CASSLQQGAAKNIQYF.

DNA of the CDR3: TGTGCCAGCAGTCTCTACATGGGACATCTCCTGTTTTTT. Translated, it gives CASSLYMGHLLFF. The chain employs TRBV27 and TRBJ1-4; possibly TRBD1 for D (6 bases). V lost 5 bases to trimming and J lost 14 bases, with 18 bases between them. The CDR3 contains 13 residues. From germline, CDR1 is MNHEY and CDR2 SMNVEV (reference sequence).

This clone was counted a few times. This sequence joins TRBV2 and TRBJ1-5; D remains unclear. V was cut by 4 bases and J by 1 base, with 11 bases left in between. The V gene's germline CDR1 is SNHLY and CDR2 FYNNEI. This CDR3 is built from 15 residues. CDR3 bases: TGTGCCAGCAGTGGTCGACTCGGGAGCAATCAGCCCCAGCATTTT. Translating gives CASSGRLGSNQPQHF.

CDR3 coding DNA: TGTGCCAGCTCACCCCCGGGCGGGAGGCAGGACGAGCAGTACTTC. As protein: CASSPPGGRQDEQYF. This chain connects TRBV18 to TRBJ2-7; 8 bases map to TRBD2. The length of the CDR3 is 15 residues. V lost 3 bases, J lost 5 bases, and 9 bases stayed unmatched. The germline V gene has CDR1 KGHSH and CDR2 LQKENI.

The V gene is TRBV11-3, the J gene TRBJ2-1; no reliable D call. The ends were cut back, 3 bases at V and 6 bases at J, with 9 bases in the middle. The CDR3 spans 13 residues. Germline-derived CDR1 and CDR2 are SGHNT and YENEEA. The CDR3 DNA sequence: TGTGCCAGCAGCTTCACCGCCGGCAATGAGCAGTTCTTC. Protein: CASSFTAGNEQFF. The full variable domain, with the rest looked up from reference TRBV11-3 and TRBJ2-1, is EAGVVQSPRYKIIEKKQPVAFWCNPISGHNTLYWYLQNLGQGPELLIRYENEEAVDDSQLPKDRFSAERLKGVDSTLKIQPAELGDSAVYLCASSFTAGNEQFFGPGTRLTVL.

The rearrangement uses TRBV11-2 and TRBJ2-7, with D tentatively TRBD2 (6 bases). Trimming stripped 0 bases from V and 5 bases from J, with 11 bases between. From germline, CDR1 is SGHAT and CDR2 FQNNGV. This CDR3 is built from 14 residues. The DNA for the CDR3 is TGTGCCAGCAGCTTAGAGGGGGAGCGGGACGAGCAGTACTTC. Protein: CASSLEGERDEQYF.

This clone was picked up one time. J is TRBJ2-1 and V is TRBV5-4; 9 bases are a match to TRBD1. After removal of 3 bases from V and 5 bases from J, the junction contained 6 bases not matched to a gene. Germline CDR1 is SGHNT and CDR2 is YYREEE (reference sequence). The CDR3 contains 15 residues. CDR3 in amino acids: CASSYMDRGHNEQFF. In DNA, the CDR3 is TGTGCCAGCAGCTATATGGACAGGGGTCACAATGAGCAGTTCTTC.

The rearrangement uses TRBV4-2 and TRBJ1-2; 7 nucleotides match TRBD1. Germline assignment: CDR1 LGHNA and CDR2 YNFKEQ. Unmatched junction bases numbered 9, after V lost 6 bases and J lost 2 bases. The CDR3 totals 15 residues. The CDR3 is CASRSDRRWNYGYTF. CDR3 DNA sequence: TGTGCCAGCAGGTCGGACAGGCGGTGGAACTATGGCTACACCTTC.

This clone was recorded once. The V call is TRBV2, the J call TRBJ1-5, with D perhaps matching TRBD1 (5 bases). The CDR3 is made up of 20 amino acids. Germline V gives CDR1 SNHLY, CDR2 FYNNEI. Deletions cut 0 bases from V and 0 bases from J, with 21 bases between. DNA for the CDR3: TGTGCCAGCAGTGAAGCGCTTCGGGGGGGACGATTCTATAGCAATCAGCCCCAGCATTTT. Protein: CASSEALRGGRFYSNQPQHF.

This clone was observed a single time. The chain is built from TRBV6-5 and TRBJ2-7; D is unclear. The CDR3 loop spans 11 amino acids. The germline CDR1 and CDR2 sequences are MNHEY and SVGAGI. The V and J ends lost 9 bases and 7 bases respectively, with 13 bases between them. This CDR3 reads CASKAPTEQYF. CDR3 sequence (DNA): TGTGCCAGTAAGGCCCCGACTGAGCAGTACTTC.

The chain is built from TRBV10-3 and TRBJ1-2, with D unresolved. Trimming cost V 4 bases and J 4 bases, with 16 bases left between them. CDR3 length equals 15 residues. Per germline, CDR1 ENHRY and CDR2 SYGVKD. The DNA for the CDR3 is TGTGCCATCAGTGGCCAGCCCGGGGTTGGCTATGGCTACACCTTC. Amino acid sequence: CAISGQPGVGYGYTF.

V usage is TRBV7-2 and J usage is TRBJ2-6; tentative D call: TRBD2 (5 bases). From germline, CDR1 is SGHTA and CDR2 FQGNSA. This CDR3 comprises 17 residues. V was pared by 7 bases and J by 0 bases, with 16 bases between. The CDR3 spells CASTAVGGLSGANVLTF. The CDR3 DNA reads TGTGCCAGCACCGCGGTCGGCGGACTCTCTGGGGCCAACGTCCTGACTTTC.

J is TRBJ2-3 and V is TRBV10-3, with D possibly being TRBD1 or TRBD2 (5 bases each). CDR1 is ENHRY and CDR2 is SYGVKD in the germline V gene. The CDR3 covers 18 residues. Trimming cost V 2 bases and J 4 bases, with 22 bases left between them. In DNA form, the CDR3 reads TGTGCCATCAGTGAGGTTGAGGGGCGCAAGGGATTCCCAGATACGCAGTATTTT. Translation: CAISEVEGRKGFPDTQYF.